The entry below describes one TCR beta chain. This sample was included in a study of Ad26.COV2.S vaccination and SARS-CoV-2 variants. Germline trimming cut 5 bases from V and 0 bases from J; bases unmatched to any gene: 5. This CDR3 has 16 amino acids. Germline V lookup: CDR1 SEHNR, CDR2 FQNEAQ (reference sequence). Treatment reported: roughly 20 received Ad26.COV2.S at low or high dose, single or two shots; about five received placebo; per-sample allocation not given. Samples were taken on day 63 after the first vaccine or placebo injection. Built on an Ad26 vector, the vaccine expressed Wuhan-strain SARS-CoV-2 spike. Data came from immunoSEQ multiplex PCR; TCRdb stores just in-frame clones and leaves some out. This table holds a few hundred thousand clones, 87% found once.

V gene TRBV7-9 combines with J gene TRBJ1-2, with 11 positions matching TRBD1. Specimen: peripheral blood, collected in a trial of Ad26.COV2.S vaccine versus placebo. The receptor was derived from a person aged 18-65 years who received the Ad26.COV2.S COVID-19 vaccine or a placebo. The chain's CDR3 is CASSGGQGGPNYGYTF. Written as DNA, the CDR3 is TGTGCCAGCAGCGGGGGACAGGGGGGACCTAACTATGGCTACACCTTC.